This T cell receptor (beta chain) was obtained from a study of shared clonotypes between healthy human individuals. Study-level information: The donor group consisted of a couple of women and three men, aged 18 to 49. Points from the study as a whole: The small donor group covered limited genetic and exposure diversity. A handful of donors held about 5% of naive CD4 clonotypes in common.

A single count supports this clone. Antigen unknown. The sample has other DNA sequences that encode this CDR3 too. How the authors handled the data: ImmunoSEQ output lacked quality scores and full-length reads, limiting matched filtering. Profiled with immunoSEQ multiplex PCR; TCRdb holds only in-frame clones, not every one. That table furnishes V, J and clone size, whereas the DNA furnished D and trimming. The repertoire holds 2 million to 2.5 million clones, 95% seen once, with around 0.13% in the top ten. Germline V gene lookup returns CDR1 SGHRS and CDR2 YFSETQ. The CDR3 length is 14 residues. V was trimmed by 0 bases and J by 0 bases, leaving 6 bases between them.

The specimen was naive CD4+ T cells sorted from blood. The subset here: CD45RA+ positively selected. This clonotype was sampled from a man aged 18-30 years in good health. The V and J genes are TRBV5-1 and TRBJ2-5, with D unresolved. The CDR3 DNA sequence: TGCGCCAGCAGCTTGGGACAATACCAAGAGACCCAGTACTTC. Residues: CASSLGQYQETQYF.